Detailed here is one T cell receptor (beta chain). Antigen unknown. This specimen comes from a study of cytomegalovirus exposure and HLA in healthy donors. Study conclusions and caveats: High specificity and sensitivity for cytomegalovirus status were reported for the classifier. Researchers reported that a few CMV-associated chains were confirmed in vitro as CMV antigen-specific. Cytomegalovirus association was listed for 150 or so TCR beta chains.

V lost 5 bases to trimming and J lost 5 bases; unmatched junction nucleotides: 2. Germline V gene sequence: CDR1 MNHEY, CDR2 SVGAGI. CDR3 length: 13 residues. It was with 60 Vbeta and 13 Jbeta primers that the PCR ran. TCRdb's copy holds only in-frame clones and misses some; the assay was immunoSEQ multiplex PCR. The sample holds about 130,000 clones, approximately 83% seen once. The rearrangement uses TRBV6-5 and TRBJ2-5, with TRBD2 matching 10 bases. Sequencing was performed on PBMCs. This TCR came from a man aged 35 to 55 in good health and CMV-seronegative. The CDR3 region is CASSHSGGETQYF. CDR3 nucleotides: TGTGCCAGCAGTCATAGCGGGGGGGAGACCCAGTACTTC.